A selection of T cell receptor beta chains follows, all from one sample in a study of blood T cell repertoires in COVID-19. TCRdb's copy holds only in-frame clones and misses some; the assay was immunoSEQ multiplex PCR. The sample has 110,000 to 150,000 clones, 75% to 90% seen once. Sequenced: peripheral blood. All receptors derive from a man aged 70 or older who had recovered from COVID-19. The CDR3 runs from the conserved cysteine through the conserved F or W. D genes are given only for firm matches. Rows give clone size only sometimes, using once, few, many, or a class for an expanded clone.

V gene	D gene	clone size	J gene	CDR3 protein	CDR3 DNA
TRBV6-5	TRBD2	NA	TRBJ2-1	CAGRTSGRYNEQFF	TGTGCCGGCAGAACTAGCGGGAGATACAATGAGCAGTTCTTC
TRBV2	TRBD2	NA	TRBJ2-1	CASISETSGTEQFF	TGTGCCAGCATTTCGGAGACTAGCGGGACTGAGCAGTTCTTC
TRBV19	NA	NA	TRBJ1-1	CASSSWGGGNAEAFF	TGTGCCAGTAGTTCCTGGGGAGGGGGTAATGCTGAAGCTTTCTTT
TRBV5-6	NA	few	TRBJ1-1	CASSLVASQNTEAFF	TGTGCCAGCAGCTTGGTCGCCAGTCAGAACACTGAAGCTTTCTTT
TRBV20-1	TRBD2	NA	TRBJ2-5	CSASPTSGRQETQYF	TGCAGTGCAAGTCCGACTAGCGGGAGGCAAGAGACCCAGTACTTC
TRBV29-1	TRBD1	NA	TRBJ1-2	CSVGPGQAGGYTF	TGCAGCGTTGGCCCGGGACAGGCTGGTGGCTACACCTTC
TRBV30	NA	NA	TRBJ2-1	CAWSLVFNEQFF	TGTGCCTGGTCTTTAGTTTTTAATGAGCAGTTCTTC
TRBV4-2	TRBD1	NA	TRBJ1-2	CASWDREGDGYTF	TGTGCCAGCTGGGACAGGGAGGGGGATGGCTACACCTTC
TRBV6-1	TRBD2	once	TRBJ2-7	CASSEGLAGGYEQYF	TGTGCCAGCAGTGAGGGACTAGCGGGAGGCTACGAGCAGTACTTC
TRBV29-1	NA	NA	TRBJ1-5	CSVEGGRDGFNQPQHF	TGCAGCGTTGAAGGAGGAAGAGACGGCTTCAATCAGCCCCAGCATTTT
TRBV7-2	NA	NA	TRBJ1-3	CASSLVRGSGNTIYF	TGTGCCAGCAGCTTAGTTAGGGGCTCTGGAAACACCATATATTTT
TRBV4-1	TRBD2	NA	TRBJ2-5	CASSSGREGGETQYF	TGCGCCAGCAGCTCAGGTCGGGAGGGCGGGGAGACCCAGTACTTC
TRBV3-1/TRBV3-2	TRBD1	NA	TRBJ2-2	CASRETGGVPGELFF	TGTGCCAGCAGAGAAACAGGGGGCGTACCCGGGGAGCTGTTTTTT
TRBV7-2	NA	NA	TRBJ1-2	CASSSQRQGNYGYTF	TGTGCCAGCAGTTCCCAGAGGCAGGGGAACTATGGCTACACCTTC
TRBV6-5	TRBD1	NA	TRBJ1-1	CASSYARGTEAFF	TGTGCCAGCAGTTACGCCAGGGGGACTGAAGCTTTCTTT
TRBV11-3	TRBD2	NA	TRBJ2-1	CASSGGGSYNEQFF	TGTGCCAGCAGCGGGGGGGGCTCCTACAATGAGCAGTTCTTC
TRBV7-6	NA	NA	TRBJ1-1	CASSLGPGDERTGTLNTEAFF	TGTGCCAGCAGCTTAGGCCCGGGTGACGAACGAACCGGGACATTGAACACTGAAGCTTTCTTT
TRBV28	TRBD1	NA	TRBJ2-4	CASSPGTELAKNIQYF	TGTGCCAGCAGTCCAGGGACAGAGCTAGCCAAAAACATTCAGTACTTC
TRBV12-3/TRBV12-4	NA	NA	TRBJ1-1	CASSDRVETEAFF	TGTGCCAGCAGCGACCGGGTGGAGACTGAAGCTTTCTTT
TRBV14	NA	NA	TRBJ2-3	CASSQMRMDTQYF	TGTGCCAGCAGCCAGATGCGGATGGATACGCAGTATTTT
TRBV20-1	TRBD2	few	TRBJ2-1	CSAGGGGRDEQFF	TGCAGTGCTGGTGGGGGCGGGAGGGATGAGCAGTTCTTC
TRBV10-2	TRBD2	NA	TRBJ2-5	CASKPAGGETQYF	TGCGCCAGCAAACCAGCGGGAGGGGAGACCCAGTACTTC